Presented here are 19 T cell receptor beta chains from one specimen sequenced in a study of cytomegalovirus exposure and HLA in healthy donors. This PCR relied on a set of 60 Vbeta primers and 13 Jbeta primers. Data came from immunoSEQ multiplex PCR; TCRdb stores just in-frame clones and leaves some out. Among about 96,000 clones listed, about four fifths were seen once. The sequenced sample consisted of PBMCs. These TCRs come from a woman aged 70-85 years in good health and CMV-seropositive.

The chain links TRBV10-3 to TRBJ2-3; 11 nucleotides match TRBD1. Germline-derived CDR1 and CDR2 are ENHRY and SYGVKD. The CDR3 consists of 16 residues. Unmatched junction bases numbered 4, after V lost 4 bases and J lost 1 base. CDR3 DNA sequence: TGTGCCATCAGTGGGGGACAGGGGGGAGGCACAGATACGCAGTATTTT. As protein: CAISGGQGGGTDTQYF.

The V and J genes are TRBV2 and TRBJ2-7, with 10 bases identical to TRBD1. Germline trimming cut 6 bases from V and 4 bases from J; bases unmatched to any gene: 6. This CDR3 is built from 14 residues. Per the germline V gene, CDR1 is SNHLY and CDR2 is FYNNEI. The CDR3 here is CASRAPDRGYEQYF. CDR3 DNA sequence: TGTGCCAGCAGAGCTCCGGACAGGGGGTACGAGCAGTACTTC.

This clone has a handful of counts. J is TRBJ1-3 and V is TRBV6-6; 8 bases agree with TRBD1. V dropped 7 bases and J dropped 3; count of bases not matched to a gene: 5. Germline V gene sequence: CDR1 MNHNY, CDR2 SVGAGI (reference sequence). CDR3 size: 14 residues. CDR3 residues: CASTTGGGGNTIYF. CDR3 DNA sequence: TGTGCCAGCACCACAGGGGGAGGTGGAAACACCATATATTTT.

On this clone: One junction end disagrees with the germline gene, perhaps due to a read error. V gene TRBV7-7 combines with J gene TRBJ2-1; D gene ambiguous. Germline values: CDR1 SSHAT, CDR2 FNYEAQ (reference sequence). The CDR3 is 14 residues long. Here the CDR3 reads CASSPLITVDEQFF. CDR3 DNA sequence: TGTGCTAGCAGCCCTTTAATAACGGTCGATGAGCAGTTCTTC.

V is TRBV7-2 and J is TRBJ2-3; D possibly corresponds to TRBD2 (6 bases). Germline-derived CDR1 and CDR2 are SGHTA and FQGNSA. Trimming removed 5 bases at V and 2 bases at J, with 14 bases between. The CDR3 is 15 residues long. The CDR3 protein is CASSLRDFTTDTQYF. The CDR3 bases are TGTGCCAGCAGCCTCCGGGACTTCACCACAGATACGCAGTATTTT.

The chain recombines TRBV5-4 with TRBJ2-1; 8 bases line up with TRBD1. The CDR3 runs 15 residues. From germline, CDR1 is SGHNT and CDR2 YYREEE (reference sequence). J was trimmed by 10 bases and V by 5 bases; bases with no gene match: 14. The CDR3 here is CASSRPGQAAREQFF. As DNA, the CDR3 is TGTGCCAGCAGTAGACCGGGACAGGCCGCCAGGGAGCAGTTCTTC. The variable domain in full, completed from reference TRBV5-4 and TRBJ2-1, reads ETGVTQSPTHLIKTRGQQVTLRCSSQSGHNTVSWYQQALGQGPQFIFQYYREEENGRGNFPPRFSGLQFPNYSSELNVNALELDDSALYLCASSRPGQAAREQFFGPGTRLTVL.

The chain carries TRBV5-4 and TRBJ1-2, with D unresolved. V was clipped by 0 bases and J by 5 bases, with 14 bases between them. Germline V gives CDR1 SGHNT, CDR2 YYREEE (reference sequence). The CDR3 is 15 residues long. The CDR3: CASSLAGSPLYGYTF. CDR3 coding DNA: TGTGCCAGCAGCTTGGCAGGCAGCCCTTTGTATGGCTACACCTTC.

This chain uses TRBV30 with TRBJ2-1; 10 bases fit TRBD2. The V gene's germline CDR1 is GTSNPN and CDR2 SVGIG (reference sequence). The CDR3 is made up of 15 amino acids. Trimming at V came to 2 bases and at J to 5 bases, leaving 6 bases not matched to a gene. The DNA for the CDR3 is TGTGCCTGGAGTCCAAAAGGACTAGCGGACAATGAGCAGTTCTTC. Protein: CAWSPKGLADNEQFF. The full variable domain, in which reference TRBV30 and TRBJ2-1 provide the parts outside the CDR3, is SQTIHQWPATLVQPVGSPLSLECTVEGTSNPNLYWYRQAAGRGLQLLFYSVGIGQISSEVPQNLSASRPQDRQFILSSKKLLLSDSGFYLCAWSPKGLADNEQFFGPGTRLTVL.

V usage is TRBV18 and J usage is TRBJ1-2; no reliable D call. The CDR3 is made up of 13 amino acids. Between the trimmed V and J ends, which lost 4 bases and 6 bases, there was a span of 12 bases. Germline V gene data show CDR1 as KGHSH and CDR2 as LQKENI. The CDR3 loop reads CASSLSSGDGYTF. Here the CDR3 DNA reads TGTGCCAGCTCACTGTCCTCCGGGGATGGCTACACCTTC.

A remark on this clone: The junction shows a germline mismatch at one end, possibly a read error. This chain links TRBV28 with TRBJ2-7, with a weak D call TRBD2 (6 bases). The CDR3 has 14 amino acids. CDR1 MDHEN and CDR2 SYDVKM come from the germline V gene. CDR3 sequence (DNA): TGTGCCAGCAGTAACCAGCTAGGCGGGACCGGTTGGGACTTC. Encoded protein: CASSNQLGGTGWDF.

The gene calls are TRBV6-6 and TRBJ2-3, with no clear D. The CDR3 covers 12 residues. The V gene lost 8 bases and the J gene lost 1 base, with 7 bases spanning the gap. Looked up from germline, CDR1 is MNHNY and CDR2 is SVGAGI (reference sequence). CDR3 protein: CASVSGTDTQYF. DNA for the CDR3: TGTGCCAGCGTGAGCGGCACAGATACGCAGTATTTT.

This chain links TRBV7-8 with TRBJ2-1; TRBD2 matches 7 bases. The trim removed 5 bases at V and 0 bases at J, leaving 10 bases unmatched. There are 17 residues in the CDR3. The V gene's germline CDR1 is SGHVS and CDR2 FQNEAQ. The CDR3, as DNA: TGTGCCAGCAGCCCGGGGGGACCGCGGAGCTCCTACAATGAGCAGTTCTTC. Translated, it gives CASSPGGPRSSYNEQFF.

V gene TRBV27 combines with J gene TRBJ1-2, with TRBD1 as a possible D gene (6 bases). Per germline, CDR1 MNHEY and CDR2 SMNVEV (reference sequence). The CDR3 totals 14 residues. V dropped 6 bases and J dropped 0 bases, with 11 bases sitting between them. In DNA form, the CDR3 reads TGTGCCAGCAGGCTACAGGGAACTAACTATGGCTACACCTTC. Translation: CASRLQGTNYGYTF.

This clone was observed a handful of times. This chain links TRBV5-6 with TRBJ2-2, with D perhaps TRBD2 (5 bases). V shed 4 bases and J shed 6 bases, with 19 bases lying between them. This CDR3 is built from 16 residues. Looked up from germline, CDR1 is SGHDT and CDR2 is YYEEEE. In nucleotides, the CDR3 is TGTGCCAGCAGCCACTTACTAGGACCCAGTGCCGGGGAGCTGTTTTTT. The encoded protein is CASSHLLGPSAGELFF.

The chain has TRBV6-1 and TRBJ2-7; TRBD2 aligns across 7 bases. The CDR3 consists of 14 residues. The V segment lost 3 bases and the J segment 6 bases; nucleotides outside the gene matches: 8. Germline values: CDR1 MNHNS, CDR2 SASEGT. The CDR3 DNA follows: TGTGCCAGCAGTGAGCGGCGGGAGAGCGCCGAGCAGTACTTC. Translated, it gives CASSERRESAEQYF.

The CDR3 is CSVDLGQGAGGYTF. The CDR3 DNA reads as TGCAGCGTTGATTTGGGACAGGGGGCTGGAGGCTACACCTTC. This chain links TRBV29-1 with TRBJ1-2; 12 nucleotides line up with TRBD1. V dropped 3 bases and J dropped 8; count of bases not matched to a gene: 7. The CDR3 consists of 14 residues. Germline V lookup: CDR1 SQVTM, CDR2 ANQGSEA. The full variable domain, in which reference TRBV29-1 and TRBJ1-2 provide the parts outside the CDR3, is SAVISQKPSRDICQRGTSLTIQCQVDSQVTMMFWYRQQPGQSLTLIATANQGSEATYESGFVIDKFPISRPNLTFSTLTVSNMSPEDSSIYLCSVDLGQGAGGYTFGSGTRLTVV.

The chain employs TRBV30 and TRBJ1-5; 7 nucleotides line up with TRBD1. Germline trimming cut 5 bases from V and 5 bases from J; bases unmatched to any gene: 6. Germline V lookup: CDR1 GTSNPN, CDR2 SVGIG (reference sequence). The CDR3 contains 13 residues. This CDR3 is CAWGKGADQPQHF. CDR3 nucleotide sequence: TGTGCCTGGGGGAAGGGGGCCGATCAGCCCCAGCATTTT.

The chain is built from TRBV19 and TRBJ1-5; D is undetermined. CDR1 LNHDA and CDR2 SQIVND come from the germline V gene (reference sequence). The CDR3 extends over 12 amino acids. Trimming pared 1 base from V and 6 bases from J, leaving 4 bases between. CDR3 DNA sequence: TGTGCCAGTAGTATAGTCGGTCAGCCCCAGCATTTT. Translated: CASSIVGQPQHF.

V usage is TRBV28 and J usage is TRBJ2-5, with 8 positions matching TRBD1. V lost 4 bases, J lost 5 bases, and 9 bases stayed unmatched. The CDR3 is 15 amino acids. Germline CDR1 and CDR2: MDHEN and SYDVKM. CDR3 residues: CASSYQDRAGETQYF. In DNA form, the CDR3 reads TGTGCCAGCAGTTACCAGGACAGGGCAGGGGAGACCCAGTACTTC.